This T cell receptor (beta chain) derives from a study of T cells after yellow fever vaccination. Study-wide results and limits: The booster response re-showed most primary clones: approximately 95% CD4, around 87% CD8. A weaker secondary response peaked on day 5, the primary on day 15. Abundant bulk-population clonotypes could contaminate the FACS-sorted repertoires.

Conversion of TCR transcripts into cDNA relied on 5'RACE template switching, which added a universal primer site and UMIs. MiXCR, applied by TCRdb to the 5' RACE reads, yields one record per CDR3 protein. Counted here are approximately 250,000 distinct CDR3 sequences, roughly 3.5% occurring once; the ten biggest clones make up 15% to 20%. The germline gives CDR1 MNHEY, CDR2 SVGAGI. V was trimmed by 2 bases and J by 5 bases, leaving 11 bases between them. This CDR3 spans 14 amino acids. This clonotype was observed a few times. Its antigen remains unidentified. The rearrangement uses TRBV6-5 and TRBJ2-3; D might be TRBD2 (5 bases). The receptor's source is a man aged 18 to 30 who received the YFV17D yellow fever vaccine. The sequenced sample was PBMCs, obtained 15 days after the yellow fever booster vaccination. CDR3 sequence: CASSYTLAGDTQYF. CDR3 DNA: TGTGCCAGCAGTTACACCCTAGCTGGAGATACGCAGTATTTT.